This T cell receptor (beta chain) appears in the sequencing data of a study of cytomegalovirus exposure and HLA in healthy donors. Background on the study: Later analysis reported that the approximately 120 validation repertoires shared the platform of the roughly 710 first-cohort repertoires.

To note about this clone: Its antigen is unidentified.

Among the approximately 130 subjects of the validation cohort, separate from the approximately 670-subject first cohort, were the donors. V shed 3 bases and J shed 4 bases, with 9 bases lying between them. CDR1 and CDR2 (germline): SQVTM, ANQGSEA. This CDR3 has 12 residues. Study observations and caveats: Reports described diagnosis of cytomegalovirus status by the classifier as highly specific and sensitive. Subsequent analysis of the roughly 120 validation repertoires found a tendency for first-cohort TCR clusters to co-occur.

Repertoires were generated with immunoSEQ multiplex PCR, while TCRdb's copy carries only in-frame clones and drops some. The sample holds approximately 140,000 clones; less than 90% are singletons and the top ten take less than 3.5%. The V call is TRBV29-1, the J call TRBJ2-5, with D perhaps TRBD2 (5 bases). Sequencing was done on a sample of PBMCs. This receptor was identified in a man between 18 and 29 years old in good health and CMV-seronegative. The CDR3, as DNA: TGCAGCGTTGACCTAGAGGGAGAGACCCAGTACTTC. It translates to CSVDLEGETQYF.